This TCR beta chain stems from a study of cytomegalovirus exposure and HLA in healthy donors. Across the whole study: A data release that came early held some 79 million unique TCRs from HLA-typed donors. Findings and caveats of the study: More clonal expansion characterized HLA-associated TCR beta chains than equally common others in a later analysis.

The donors comprised healthy bone marrow donors. As concerns this clone: Its antigen is unknown.

The CDR3 covers 18 residues. V trimming: 0 bases; J trimming: 4 bases; junction bases outside the gene matches: 8. CDR1 is LGHNA, CDR2 YNFKEQ, per germline. Primers included in the PCR were 60 Vbeta and 13 Jbeta primers. Clones were read by immunoSEQ multiplex PCR, and TCRdb kept only the in-frame ones, dropping some. Here the sample spans a few hundred thousand clones, about four fifths being singletons. The rearrangement joins TRBV4-2 to TRBJ2-2, with 10 bases that match TRBD2. The specimen sequenced was PBMCs. The receptor was derived from a woman in her forties or fifties in good health and CMV-seropositive. The CDR3 DNA is TGTGCCAGCAGCCAAGATTGGGCTAGCGGGGGACTCACCGGGGAGCTGTTTTTT. This sequence encodes CASSQDWASGGLTGELFF.